This T cell receptor beta chain was recorded in a study of blood T cell repertoires in COVID-19. Repertoires were generated with immunoSEQ multiplex PCR, while TCRdb's copy carries only in-frame clones and drops some. The sample comprises under 250,000 clones, more than 75% of which are singletons, and more than 1.5% rests with the top ten. Sample: PBMCs or T cells enriched from blood (not recorded which). The TCR originated in a man in his forties or fifties who had recovered from COVID-19.

The CDR3 here is CASSLAGQGGNTEAFF. DNA for the CDR3: TGTGCCAGCAGCTTAGCCGGACAGGGGGGGAACACTGAAGCTTTCTTT. This sequence joins TRBV11-2 and TRBJ1-1, with 10 positions matching TRBD1. The CDR3 has 16 amino acids. Per germline, CDR1 SGHAT and CDR2 FQNNGV. Germline trimming cut 1 base from V and 1 base from J; bases unmatched to any gene: 3.